This paragraph reports one T cell receptor (beta chain). No antigen is known for it. Germline CDR1 is SGDLS and CDR2 is YYNGEE. The CDR3 runs to 15 residues. The junction had 2 bases not matched to a gene; V was cut back by 0 bases and J by 2 bases. This entry is derived from a study of T cell responses to AZD1222 COVID-19 vaccine. Whole-study findings and limits: White British donors predominated, females outnumbered males, and clonal diversity was possibly underestimated. A rise in Spike-specific TCR breadth and depth followed two AZD1222 doses.

Analyses pooled second doses at about 4 or about 12 weeks. TCRdb's copy holds only in-frame clones and misses some; the assay was immunoSEQ multiplex PCR. Altogether nearly 110,000 clones are present, 70% to 90% being singletons, with the ten largest covering approximately 4.8%. The sample in question was peripheral blood, obtained 28 days after the second AZD1222 dose. The chain combines TRBV9 with TRBJ2-7; 10 bases are a match to TRBD1. This TCR derives from an adult who received the AZD1222 COVID-19 vaccine. The CDR3 here is CASSVGTGGPYEQYF. The CDR3 nucleotides are TGTGCCAGCAGCGTAGGGACAGGGGGACCCTACGAGCAGTACTTC.